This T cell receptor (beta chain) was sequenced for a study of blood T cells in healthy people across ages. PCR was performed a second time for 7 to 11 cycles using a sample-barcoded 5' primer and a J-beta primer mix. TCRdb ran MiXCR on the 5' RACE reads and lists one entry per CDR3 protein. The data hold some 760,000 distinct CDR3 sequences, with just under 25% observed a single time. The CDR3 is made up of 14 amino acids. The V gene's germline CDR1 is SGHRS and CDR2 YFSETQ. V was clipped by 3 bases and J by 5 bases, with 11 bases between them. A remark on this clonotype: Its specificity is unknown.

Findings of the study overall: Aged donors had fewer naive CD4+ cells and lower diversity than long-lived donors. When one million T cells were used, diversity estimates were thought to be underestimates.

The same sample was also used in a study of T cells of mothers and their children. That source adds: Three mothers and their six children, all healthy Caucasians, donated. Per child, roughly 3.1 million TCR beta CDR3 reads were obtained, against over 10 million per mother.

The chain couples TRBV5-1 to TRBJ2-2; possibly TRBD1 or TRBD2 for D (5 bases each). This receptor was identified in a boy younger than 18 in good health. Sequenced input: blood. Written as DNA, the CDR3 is TGCGCCAGCAGCTCCGGGGCCCAAACCGGGGAGCTGTTTTTT. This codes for CASSSGAQTGELFF. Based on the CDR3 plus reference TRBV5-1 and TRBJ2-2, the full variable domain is KAGVTQTPRYLIKTRGQQVTLSCSPISGHRSVSWYQQTPGQGLQFLFEYFSETQRNKGNFPGRFSGRQFSNSRSEMNVSTLELGDSALYLCASSSGAQTGELFFGEGSRLTVL.